This TCR beta chain derives from a study of monozygotic twins with inflammatory bowel disease. TCRdb reprocessed the 5' RACE reads, keeping one entry per CDR3 protein, no DNA. This sample's clone table lists some 200,000 distinct CDR3 sequences. Note on this clonotype: Its antigen is still unknown.

The CDR3 has 15 amino acids. Per germline, CDR1 SGHVS and CDR2 FQNEAQ. Study-wide results and limits: People with IBD had fewer clonotypes in common with others than healthy twins did, especially with disease activity.

The draw for each donor consisted of a single 2.5 ml blood sample. RNA in its total form was extracted from whole blood, and T cells were not sorted. Material: blood. The clonotype originates from a human donor with ulcerative colitis or Crohn's disease, or a healthy co-twin of an affected twin (not recorded which). The V and J genes are TRBV7-8 and TRBJ2-7. Here the CDR3 reads CASSLLPKSSYEQYF.